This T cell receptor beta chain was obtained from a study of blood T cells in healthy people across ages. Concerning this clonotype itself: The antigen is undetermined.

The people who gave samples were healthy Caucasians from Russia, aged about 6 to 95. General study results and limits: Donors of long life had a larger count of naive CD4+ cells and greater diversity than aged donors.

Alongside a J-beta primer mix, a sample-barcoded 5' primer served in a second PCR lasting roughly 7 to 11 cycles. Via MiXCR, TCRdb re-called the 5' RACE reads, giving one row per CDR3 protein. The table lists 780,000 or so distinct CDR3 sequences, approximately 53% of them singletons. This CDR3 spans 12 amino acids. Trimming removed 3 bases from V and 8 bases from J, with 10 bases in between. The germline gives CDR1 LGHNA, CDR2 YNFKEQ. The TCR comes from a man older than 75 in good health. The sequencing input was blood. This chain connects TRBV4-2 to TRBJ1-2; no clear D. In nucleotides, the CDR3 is TGTGCCAGCAGCCAGTCGGCCACAGGCTACACCTTC. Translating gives CASSQSATGYTF.